This record concerns one T cell receptor (beta chain) sequence. Its specificity is unknown. Germline V CDR1 and CDR2: SGHRS, YFSETQ. Between the trimmed V and J ends, which lost 4 bases and 13 bases, there was a span of 18 bases. CDR3 length: 13 residues. The second PCR ran about 6 to 11 cycles with a sample-barcoded 5' primer and J-beta primers. TCRdb reprocessed the 5' RACE reads with MiXCR, giving one entry per CDR3 protein. The sample includes 1,800,000 or so distinct CDR3 sequences, 35% to 50% of them seen just once. This entry is derived from a study of blood T cells in healthy people across ages. Findings and caveats of the study: The study lacked donor CMV status, which possibly confounded expanded clonotype changes. More naive CD4+ cells and higher diversity marked long-lived donors relative to aged donors.

The chain links TRBV5-1 to TRBJ2-1, with D possibly being TRBD1 (6 bases). Sequencing was carried out using blood. The TCR was taken from a human donor in good health. CDR3 nucleotide sequence: TGCGCCAGCAGCACCCGGGACAAAGAGACCCAGTTCTTC. Protein: CASSTRDKETQFF.